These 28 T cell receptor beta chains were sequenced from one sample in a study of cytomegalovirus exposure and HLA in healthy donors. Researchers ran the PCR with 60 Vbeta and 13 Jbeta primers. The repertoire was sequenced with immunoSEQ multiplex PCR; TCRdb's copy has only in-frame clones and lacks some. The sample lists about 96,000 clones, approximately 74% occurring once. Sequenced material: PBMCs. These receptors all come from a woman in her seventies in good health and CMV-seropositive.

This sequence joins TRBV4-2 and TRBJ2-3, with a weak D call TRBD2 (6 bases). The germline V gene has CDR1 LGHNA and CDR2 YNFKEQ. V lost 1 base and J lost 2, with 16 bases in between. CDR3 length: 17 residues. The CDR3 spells CASSQVVGGLDTDTQYF. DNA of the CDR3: TGTGCCAGCAGCCAAGTAGTGGGAGGCTTAGACACAGATACGCAGTATTTT.

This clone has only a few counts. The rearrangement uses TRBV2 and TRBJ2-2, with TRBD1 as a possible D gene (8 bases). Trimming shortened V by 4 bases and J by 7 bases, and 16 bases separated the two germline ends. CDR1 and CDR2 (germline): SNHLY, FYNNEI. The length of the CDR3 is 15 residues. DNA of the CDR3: TGTGCCAGCAGTGGGACAGGGAGGGTCTACGGGGAGCTGTTTTTT. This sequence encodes CASSGTGRVYGELFF.

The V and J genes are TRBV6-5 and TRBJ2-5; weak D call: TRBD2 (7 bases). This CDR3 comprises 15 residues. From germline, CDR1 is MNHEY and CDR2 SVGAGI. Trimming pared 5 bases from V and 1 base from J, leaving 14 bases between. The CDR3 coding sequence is TGTGCCAGCAGTCTTCCGGGGGGCCTCCAAGAGACCCAGTACTTC. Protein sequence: CASSLPGGLQETQYF.

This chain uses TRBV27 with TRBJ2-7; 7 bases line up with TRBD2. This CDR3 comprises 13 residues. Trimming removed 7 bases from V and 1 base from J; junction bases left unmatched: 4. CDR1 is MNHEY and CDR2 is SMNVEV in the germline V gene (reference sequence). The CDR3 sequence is CASTAGASYEQYF. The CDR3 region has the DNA TGTGCCAGCACTGCGGGAGCTTCCTACGAGCAGTACTTC.

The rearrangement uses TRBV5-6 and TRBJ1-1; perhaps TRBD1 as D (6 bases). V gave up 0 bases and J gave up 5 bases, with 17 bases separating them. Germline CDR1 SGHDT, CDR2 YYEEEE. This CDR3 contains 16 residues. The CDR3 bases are TGTGCCAGCAGCTTGGCGGGGGGCGGGATAAAAACTGAAGCTTTCTTT. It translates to CASSLAGGGIKTEAFF.

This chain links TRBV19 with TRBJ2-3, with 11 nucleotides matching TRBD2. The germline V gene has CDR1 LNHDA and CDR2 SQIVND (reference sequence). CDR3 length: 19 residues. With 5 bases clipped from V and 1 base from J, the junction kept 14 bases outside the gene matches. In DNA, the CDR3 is TGTGCCAGTAGTGCCCGAACTAGCGGGAGCCGCCTACGCACAGATACGCAGTATTTT. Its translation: CASSARTSGSRLRTDTQYF.

The CDR3 bases are TGCGCCAGCAGTCAATCCTCGTCCTACAATGAGCAGTTCTTC. It yields the protein CASSQSSSYNEQFF. The chain recombines TRBV23-1 with TRBJ2-1; the D is unclear. TRBV23-1 is placed among ORFs of uncertain function. The CDR3 loop spans 14 amino acids. The V gene lost 0 bases and the J gene lost 1 base, with 4 bases spanning the gap.

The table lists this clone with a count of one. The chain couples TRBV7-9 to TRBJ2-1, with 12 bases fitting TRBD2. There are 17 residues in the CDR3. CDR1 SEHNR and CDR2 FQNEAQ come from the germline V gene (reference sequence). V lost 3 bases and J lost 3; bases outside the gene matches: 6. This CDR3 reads CASSFLAGGRFYNEQFF. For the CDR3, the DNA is TGTGCCAGCAGCTTCCTAGCGGGGGGGCGCTTCTACAATGAGCAGTTCTTC. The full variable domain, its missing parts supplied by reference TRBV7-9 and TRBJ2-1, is DTGVSQNPRHKITKRGQNVTFRCDPISEHNRLYWYRQTLGQGPEFLTYFQNEAQLEKSRLLSDRFSAERPKGSFSTLEIQRTEQGDSAMYLCASSFLAGGRFYNEQFFGPGTRLTVL.

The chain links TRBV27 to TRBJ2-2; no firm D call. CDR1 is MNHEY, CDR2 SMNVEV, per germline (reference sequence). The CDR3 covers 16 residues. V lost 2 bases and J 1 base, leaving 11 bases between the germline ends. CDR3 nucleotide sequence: TGTGCCAGCAGTTTACGGCAGAGACTGAACACCGGGGAGCTGTTTTTT. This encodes CASSLRQRLNTGELFF.

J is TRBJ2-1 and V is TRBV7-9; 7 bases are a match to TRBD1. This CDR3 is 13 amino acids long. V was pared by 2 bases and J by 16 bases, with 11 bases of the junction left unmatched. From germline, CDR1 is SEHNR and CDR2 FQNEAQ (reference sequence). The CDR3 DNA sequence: TGTGCCAGCAGCTTACCGGGGACAGAAGGAGTCTTCTTC. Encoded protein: CASSLPGTEGVFF. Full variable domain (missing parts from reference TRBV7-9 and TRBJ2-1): DTGVSQNPRHKITKRGQNVTFRCDPISEHNRLYWYRQTLGQGPEFLTYFQNEAQLEKSRLLSDRFSAERPKGSFSTLEIQRTEQGDSAMYLCASSLPGTEGVFFGPGTRLTVL.

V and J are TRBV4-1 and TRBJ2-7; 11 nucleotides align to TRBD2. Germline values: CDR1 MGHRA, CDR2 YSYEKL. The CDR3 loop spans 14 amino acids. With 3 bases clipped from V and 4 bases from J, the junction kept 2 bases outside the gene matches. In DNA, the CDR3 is TGCGCCAGCAGCCAGACTAGCGGGACGTACGAGCAGTACTTC. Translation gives CASSQTSGTYEQYF.

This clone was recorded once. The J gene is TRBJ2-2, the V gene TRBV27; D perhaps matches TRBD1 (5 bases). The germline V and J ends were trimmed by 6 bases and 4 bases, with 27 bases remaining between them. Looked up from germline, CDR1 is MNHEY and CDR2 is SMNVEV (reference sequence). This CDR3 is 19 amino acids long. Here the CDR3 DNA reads TGTGCCAGCAGCCAACCCACCCCCGCACTGACAGATACCACCGGGGAGCTGTTTTTT. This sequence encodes CASSQPTPALTDTTGELFF.

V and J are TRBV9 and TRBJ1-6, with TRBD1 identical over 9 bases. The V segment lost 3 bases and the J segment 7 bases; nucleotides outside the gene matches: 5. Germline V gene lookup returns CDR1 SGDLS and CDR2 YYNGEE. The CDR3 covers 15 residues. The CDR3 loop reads CASSAQGAENSPLHF. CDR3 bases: TGTGCCAGCAGCGCACAGGGGGCGGAGAATTCACCCCTCCACTTT.

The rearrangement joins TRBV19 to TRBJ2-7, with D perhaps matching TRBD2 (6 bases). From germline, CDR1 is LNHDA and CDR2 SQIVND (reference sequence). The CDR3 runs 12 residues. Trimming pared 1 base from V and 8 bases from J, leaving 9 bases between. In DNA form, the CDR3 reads TGTGCCAGTAGTATAGCGGGGGACCAGCAGTACTTC. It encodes CASSIAGDQQYF.

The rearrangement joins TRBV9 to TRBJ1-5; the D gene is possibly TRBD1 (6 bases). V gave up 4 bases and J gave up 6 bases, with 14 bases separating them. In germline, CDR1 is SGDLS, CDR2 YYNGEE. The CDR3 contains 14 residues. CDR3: CASSPRGGGQPQHF. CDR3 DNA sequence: TGTGCCAGCAGCCCCAGAGGGGGGGGTCAGCCCCAGCATTTT. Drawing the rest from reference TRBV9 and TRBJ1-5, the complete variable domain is DSGVTQTPKHLITATGQRVTLRCSPRSGDLSVYWYQQSLDQGLQFLIQYYNGEERAKGNILERFSAQQFPDLHSELNLSSLELGDSALYFCASSPRGGGQPQHFGDGTRLSIL.

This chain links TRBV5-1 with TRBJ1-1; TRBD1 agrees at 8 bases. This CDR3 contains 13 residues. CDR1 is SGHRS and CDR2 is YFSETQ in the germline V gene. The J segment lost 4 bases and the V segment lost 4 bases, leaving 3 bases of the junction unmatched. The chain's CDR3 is CASSRTGGTEAFF. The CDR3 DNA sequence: TGCGCCAGCAGCCGCACAGGGGGCACTGAAGCTTTCTTT.

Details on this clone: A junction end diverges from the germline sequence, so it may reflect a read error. In DNA, the CDR3 is TGCGCCAGCAGTTTGGGTCACGGTAATTCACCCCTCCACTTT. This translates into CASSLGHGNSPLHF. J is TRBJ1-6 and V is TRBV5-1; D is unresolved. The germline CDR1 and CDR2 sequences are SGHRS and YFSETQ. The CDR3 consists of 14 residues.

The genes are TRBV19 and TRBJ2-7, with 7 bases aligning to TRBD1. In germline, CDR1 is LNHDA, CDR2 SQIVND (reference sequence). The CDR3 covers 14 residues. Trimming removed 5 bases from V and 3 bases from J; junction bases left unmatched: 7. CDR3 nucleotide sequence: TGTGCCAGTAGTTACGGGACAGCGAACTACGAGCAGTACTTC. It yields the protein CASSYGTANYEQYF.

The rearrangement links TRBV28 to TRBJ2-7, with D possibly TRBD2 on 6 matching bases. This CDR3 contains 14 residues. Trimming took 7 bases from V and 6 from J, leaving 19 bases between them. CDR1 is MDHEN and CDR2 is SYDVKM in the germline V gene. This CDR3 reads CASTLPGRDSEQYF. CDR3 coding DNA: TGTGCCAGCACCTTACCCGGGAGAGACAGCGAGCAGTACTTC.

CDR3 sequence reads: CASSPGQGRETQYF. As DNA, the CDR3 is TGTGCCAGCAGCCCCGGACAGGGTCGAGAGACCCAGTACTTC. The genes are TRBV28 and TRBJ2-5, with 8 nucleotides matching TRBD1. CDR1 and CDR2 from the germline V gene are MDHEN and SYDVKM. This CDR3 has 14 amino acids. V shed 6 bases, J shed 4 bases, and the junction held 7 bases outside the gene matches.

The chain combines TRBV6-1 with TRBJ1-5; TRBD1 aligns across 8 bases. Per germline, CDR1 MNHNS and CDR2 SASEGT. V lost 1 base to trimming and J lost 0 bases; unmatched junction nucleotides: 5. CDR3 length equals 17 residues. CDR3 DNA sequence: TGTGCCAGCAGTGAAGGGACAGGGACTTTTAGCAATCAGCCCCAGCATTTT. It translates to CASSEGTGTFSNQPQHF.

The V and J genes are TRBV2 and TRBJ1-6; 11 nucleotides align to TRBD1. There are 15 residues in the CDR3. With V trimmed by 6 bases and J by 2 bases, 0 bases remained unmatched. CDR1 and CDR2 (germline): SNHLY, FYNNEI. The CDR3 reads CASRGQGAYNSPLHF. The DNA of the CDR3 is TGTGCCAGCAGGGGACAGGGGGCCTATAATTCACCCCTCCACTTT. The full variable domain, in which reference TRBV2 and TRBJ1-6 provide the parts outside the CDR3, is EPEVTQTPSHQVTQMGQEVILRCVPISNHLYFYWYRQILGQKVEFLVSFYNNEISEKSEIFDDQFSVERPDGSNFTLKIRSTKLEDSAMYFCASRGQGAYNSPLHFGNGTRLTVT.

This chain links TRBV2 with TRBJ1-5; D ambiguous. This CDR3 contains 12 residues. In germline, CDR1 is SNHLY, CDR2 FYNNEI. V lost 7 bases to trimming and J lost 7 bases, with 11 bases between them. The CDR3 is CASKLPPQPQHF. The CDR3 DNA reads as TGTGCCAGCAAACTACCACCGCAGCCCCAGCATTTT.

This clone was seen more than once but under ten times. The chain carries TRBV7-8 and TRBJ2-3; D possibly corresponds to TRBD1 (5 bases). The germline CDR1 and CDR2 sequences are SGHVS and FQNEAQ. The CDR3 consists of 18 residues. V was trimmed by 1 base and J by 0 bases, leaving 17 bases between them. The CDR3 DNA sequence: TGTGCCAGCAGCTTAGATACGTTCAGGGTCCCAAGCACAGATACGCAGTATTTT. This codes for CASSLDTFRVPSTDTQYF.

The CDR3 here is CASSMGLSLLNEQFF. The CDR3 DNA reads as TGTGCCAGCAGCATGGGACTTTCCTTGCTCAATGAGCAGTTCTTC. This chain links TRBV28 with TRBJ2-1, with a weak D call TRBD2 (6 bases). The length of the CDR3 is 15 residues. Per germline, CDR1 MDHEN and CDR2 SYDVKM. With 6 bases removed from V and 6 bases from J, the gap between germline ends came to 18 bases.

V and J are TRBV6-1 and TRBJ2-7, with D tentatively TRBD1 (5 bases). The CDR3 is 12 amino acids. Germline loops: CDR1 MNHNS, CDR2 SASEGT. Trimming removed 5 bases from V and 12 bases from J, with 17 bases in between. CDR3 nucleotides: TGTGCCAGCAGTCCGAGCCCCGGCAGGGTGTACTTC. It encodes CASSPSPGRVYF.

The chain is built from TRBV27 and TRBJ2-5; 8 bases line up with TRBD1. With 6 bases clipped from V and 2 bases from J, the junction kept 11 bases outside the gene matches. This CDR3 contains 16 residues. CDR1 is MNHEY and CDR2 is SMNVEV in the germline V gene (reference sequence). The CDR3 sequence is CASRRTQGGWQETQYF. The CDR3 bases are TGTGCCAGCAGAAGAACACAGGGGGGATGGCAAGAGACCCAGTACTTC.

Here the CDR3 reads CATRGTSGPSYEQYF. Here the CDR3 DNA reads TGTGCCACCCGGGGGACTAGCGGGCCCTCCTACGAGCAGTACTTC. The rearrangement joins TRBV6-6 to TRBJ2-7; 12 bases match TRBD2. The germline CDR1 and CDR2 sequences are MNHNY and SVGAGI (reference sequence). This CDR3 contains 15 residues. The V gene end was trimmed by 10 bases and the J gene end by 0 bases; junction bases not matched to a gene: 7.